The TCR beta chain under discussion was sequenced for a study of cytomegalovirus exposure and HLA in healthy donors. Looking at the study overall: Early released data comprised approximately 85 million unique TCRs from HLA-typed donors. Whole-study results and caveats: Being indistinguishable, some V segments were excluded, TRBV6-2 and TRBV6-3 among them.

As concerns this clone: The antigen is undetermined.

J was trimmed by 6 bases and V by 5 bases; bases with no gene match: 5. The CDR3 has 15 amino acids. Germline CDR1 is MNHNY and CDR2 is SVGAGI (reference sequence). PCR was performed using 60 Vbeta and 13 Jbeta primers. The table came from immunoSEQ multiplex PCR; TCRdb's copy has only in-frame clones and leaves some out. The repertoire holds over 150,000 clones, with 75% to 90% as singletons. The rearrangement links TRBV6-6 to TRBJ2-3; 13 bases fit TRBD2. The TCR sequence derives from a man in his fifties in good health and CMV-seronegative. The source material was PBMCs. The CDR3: CASSAGTSGADTQYF. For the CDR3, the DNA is TGTGCCAGCAGTGCCGGGACTAGCGGGGCCGATACGCAGTATTTT.